The text below deals with one T cell receptor (beta chain). The record originates from a study of CD4 T cells in relation to SARS-CoV-2 and coronaviruses. CDR3 length: 17 amino acids. The germline V gene encodes CDR1 SGHVS and CDR2 FQNEAQ. V was clipped by 4 bases and J by 4 bases; unmatched bases: 11. Sequencing was performed with immunoSEQ multiplex PCR; in TCRdb, only in-frame clones are kept and a portion is missing. The data show some 35,000 clones, around nine tenths seen once. Sequencing was done on a sample of memory CD4+ T cells from PBMCs. This receptor was taken from an adult with COVID-19. The V gene is TRBV7-8, the J gene TRBJ1-3, with 9 bases lining up with TRBD1. This CDR3 reads CASSSRDRVFGGNTIYF. CDR3 bases: TGTGCCAGCAGCTCCCGGGACAGGGTTTTTGGCGGAAACACCATATATTTT. Full variable domain (rest looked up from reference TRBV7-8 and TRBJ1-3): GAGVSQSPRYKVAKRGQDVALRCDPISGHVSLFWYQQALGQGPEFLTYFQNEAQLDKSGLPSDRFFAERPEGSVSTLKIQRTQQEDSAVYLCASSSRDRVFGGNTIYFGEGSWLTVV.